Presented here are 26 T cell receptor beta chains from one specimen sequenced in a study of blood T cells in healthy people across ages. Primed by a sample-barcoded 5' primer and a J-beta primer mix, a second PCR proceeded for 7 to 11 cycles. One entry per CDR3 protein results from TCRdb running MiXCR on the 5' RACE reads. The sample yields around 1.5 million distinct CDR3 sequences, approximately 38% seen once. Sequenced material: blood. These receptors were collected from a young woman in good health.

The V call is TRBV4-1, the J call TRBJ2-3; weak D call: TRBD2 (6 bases). CDR3 length: 16 residues. The V gene's germline CDR1 is MGHRA and CDR2 YSYEKL. V gave up 3 bases and J gave up 4 bases, with 17 bases separating them. CDR3 sequence reads: CASSQRSGDQSDTQYF. In DNA form, the CDR3 reads TGCGCCAGCAGCCAGAGGTCGGGGGACCAATCAGATACGCAGTATTTT.

This sequence joins TRBV4-1 and TRBJ2-7; TRBD2 agrees at 9 bases. The CDR3 consists of 15 residues. The germline gives CDR1 MGHRA, CDR2 YSYEKL. Unmatched junction bases numbered 9, after V lost 2 bases and J lost 7 bases. CDR3 protein: CASSQSSGSLDEQYF. The CDR3 DNA follows: TGCGCCAGCAGCCAAAGTAGCGGGAGTCTCGATGAGCAGTACTTC.

This clonotype was counted only a few times. The chain's CDR3 is CASSPGALYNEQFF. As DNA, the CDR3 is TGTGCCAGCAGCCCGGGGGCGCTCTACAATGAGCAGTTCTTC. This chain connects TRBV7-2 to TRBJ2-1; the D gene could be TRBD1 or TRBD2 (6 bases each). Germline loops: CDR1 SGHTA, CDR2 FQGNSA. Trimming removed 5 bases from V and 3 bases from J, with 11 bases in between. The CDR3 is made up of 14 amino acids.

This chain uses TRBV9 with TRBJ2-7; TRBD2 matches at 10 bases. V lost 0 bases, J lost 5 bases, and 17 bases stayed unmatched. This CDR3 has 19 residues. CDR1 SGDLS and CDR2 YYNGEE come from the germline V gene. The CDR3 DNA reads TGTGCCAGCAGCGTAGCTGGGGGACGAGCGGGAGGGCCTAACCACGAGCAGTACTTC. Translation: CASSVAGGRAGGPNHEQYF.

This clonotype was picked up a small number of times. This chain connects TRBV4-1 to TRBJ1-2; D not resolved. V lost 1 base to trimming and J lost 1 base, with 7 bases between them. Germline V gene lookup returns CDR1 MGHRA and CDR2 YSYEKL. This CDR3 spans 14 amino acids. CDR3 nucleotides: TGCGCCAGCAGCCAAGCGGGTAATAACTATGGCTACACCTTC. Amino acid sequence: CASSQAGNNYGYTF.

This sequence joins TRBV10-3 and TRBJ2-5, with 12 bases aligning to TRBD2. The J call is doubtful: the DNA matches TRBJ2-7 better. Germline lookup yields CDR1 ENHRY and CDR2 SYGVKD. The CDR3 contains 17 residues. This chain's CDR3 is CAISEPSLAGGIYEQYF. The CDR3 coding sequence is TGTGCCATCAGTGAACCCTCACTAGCGGGAGGAATCTACGAGCAGTACTTC.

V usage is TRBV20-1 and J usage is TRBJ2-1; TRBD2 aligns across 9 bases. This CDR3 region has 13 residues. Germline loops: CDR1 DFQATT, CDR2 SNEGSKA (reference sequence). V was clipped by 0 bases and J by 11 bases; unmatched bases: 5. The CDR3 DNA is TGCAGTGCTAGAGATACGGCGGGAGGGAAGCAGTTCTTC. It encodes CSARDTAGGKQFF.

This clonotype has a handful of counts. V usage is TRBV12-5 and J usage is TRBJ2-3, with D perhaps TRBD1 (5 bases). Between the trimmed V and J ends, which lost 3 bases and 6 bases, there was a span of 22 bases. Per germline, CDR1 LGHNT and CDR2 FRNRAP. The CDR3 is 17 amino acids. CDR3 residues: CASGFEVQGTFTDTQYF. CDR3 nucleotides: TGTGCTAGTGGTTTTGAAGTGCAGGGCACATTTACGGATACGCAGTATTTT.

This rearrangement joins TRBV4-1 to TRBJ2-7; D possibly corresponds to TRBD2 (7 bases). With 6 bases removed from V and 5 bases from J, the gap between germline ends came to 17 bases. From germline, CDR1 is MGHRA and CDR2 YSYEKL. The CDR3 loop spans 14 amino acids. The CDR3 DNA is TGCGCCAGCAGTCGGGGTCGGGGGGACAACGAGCAGTACTTC. Encoded protein: CASSRGRGDNEQYF.

This clonotype was seen more than once but under ten times. This chain links TRBV2 with TRBJ2-7, with D maybe TRBD1 (5 bases). In germline, CDR1 is SNHLY, CDR2 FYNNEI. The CDR3 extends over 15 amino acids. The V end lost 3 bases, the J end lost 3 bases, and 15 bases lay between the germline ends. The DNA for the CDR3 is TGTGCCAGCAGTGATCTAACAGGAGAATTCTACGAGCAGTACTTC. Amino acids: CASSDLTGEFYEQYF.

J is TRBJ2-3 and V is TRBV2, with 10 bases that match TRBD2. The CDR3 is 15 residues long. Germline V gene sequence: CDR1 SNHLY, CDR2 FYNNEI. The trim removed 9 bases at V and 0 bases at J, leaving 6 bases unmatched. The CDR3 loop is CARATSGVSTDTQYF. CDR3 nucleotide sequence: TGTGCCAGAGCCACTAGCGGGGTTAGCACAGATACGCAGTATTTT.

This chain joins TRBV7-2 and TRBJ1-2, with unresolved D. The CDR3 totals 12 residues. Germline V lookup: CDR1 SGHTA, CDR2 FQGNSA. Trimming took 8 bases from V and 8 from J, leaving 15 bases between them. CDR3 region: CASAPGQEGYTF. For the CDR3, the DNA is TGTGCCAGCGCCCCTGGGCAGGAGGGCTACACCTTC.

This clonotype was found a few times. This chain uses TRBV15 with TRBJ2-1, with TRBD2 matching 7 bases. The CDR3 runs 13 residues. From germline, CDR1 is LNHNV and CDR2 YYDKDF (reference sequence). The ends lost 5 bases at V and 5 bases at J; junction bases unmatched: 3. Here the CDR3 reads CATSQAGHNEQFF. CDR3 nucleotide sequence: TGTGCCACCAGCCAAGCGGGGCACAATGAGCAGTTCTTC.

This clonotype occurred a few times. The rearrangement links TRBV20-1 to TRBJ2-3; D is perhaps TRBD2 (7 bases). Germline CDR1 is DFQATT and CDR2 is SNEGSKA (reference sequence). The CDR3 is made up of 13 amino acids. Trimming took 5 bases from V and 9 from J, leaving 18 bases between them. The CDR3 bases are TGCAGTGCTCCGCCTCCGGGGGGCGACACGCAGTATTTT. This codes for CSAPPPGGDTQYF.

This clonotype appeared a few times. The chain recombines TRBV12-5 with TRBJ2-7; perhaps TRBD1 as D (6 bases). Germline V lookup: CDR1 LGHNT, CDR2 FRNRAP. V lost 6 bases, J lost 2 bases, and 14 bases lay in between. The CDR3 runs to 14 residues. In DNA form, the CDR3 reads TGTGCTAGTGGACTGGGGGCCGCCCCCTACGAGCAGTACTTC. Translated, it gives CASGLGAAPYEQYF.

The V gene is TRBV30, the J gene TRBJ1-1; TRBD1 aligns across 8 bases. Per the germline V gene, CDR1 is GTSNPN and CDR2 is SVGIG (reference sequence). The CDR3 loop spans 14 amino acids. V shed 4 bases and J 1 base; nucleotides not matched to a gene: 5. The CDR3 loop is CAWNGQGANTEAFF. The DNA for the CDR3 is TGTGCCTGGAATGGTCAGGGGGCGAACACTGAAGCTTTCTTT.

The rearrangement joins TRBV6-6 to TRBJ1-3; TRBD1 matches at 10 bases. V trimming: 0 bases; J trimming: 2 bases; junction bases outside the gene matches: 4. CDR3 length: 17 amino acids. The germline V gene has CDR1 MNHNY and CDR2 SVGAGI (reference sequence). The CDR3 region is CASSYSGQGKPGNTIYF. The CDR3, as DNA: TGTGCCAGCAGTTACTCGGGACAGGGGAAGCCTGGAAACACCATATATTTT.

As regards this clonotype: An end of the junction does not agree with germline; a read error may underlie this. The chain combines TRBV6-5 with TRBJ2-5, with TRBD2 matching over 11 bases. The DNA end lines up better with TRBJ2-7; the J call may be wrong. Germline-derived CDR1 and CDR2 are MNHEY and SVGAGI. This CDR3 has 17 amino acids. CDR3 in DNA: TGTCCCAGCAGTTACGCGACTGTAGCGGGAGGGGGGGGCGAGCAGTACTTC. It yields the protein CPSSYATVAGGGGEQYF.

A few counts support this clonotype. The chain couples TRBV3-1 to TRBJ2-1, with 10 positions matching TRBD1. With 6 bases clipped from V and 7 bases from J, the junction kept 6 bases outside the gene matches. Germline V gives CDR1 LGHDT, CDR2 YNNKEL (reference sequence). The CDR3 consists of 14 residues. The CDR3 loop is CASRRQGAANEQFF. The CDR3 DNA reads as TGTGCCAGCAGGAGACAGGGGGCCGCGAATGAGCAGTTCTTC.

The rearrangement joins TRBV5-1 to TRBJ2-5, with 10 bases that match TRBD2. CDR3 size: 16 residues. Germline-derived CDR1 and CDR2 are SGHRS and YFSETQ. V lost 0 bases and J lost 5; bases outside the gene matches: 7. DNA of the CDR3: TGCGCCAGCAGCTTGGCGCTAGCGGGAGTCGGGGAGACCCAGTACTTC. It codes for CASSLALAGVGETQYF.

The V call is TRBV12-3 or TRBV12-4, the J call TRBJ2-5; D not certain. The DNA matches TRBJ2-7 better at its end, which makes the J call doubtful. CDR3 size: 11 residues. CDR3 amino acids: CASSIGPEQYF. As DNA, the CDR3 is TGTGCCAGCAGCATTGGTCCCGAGCAGTACTTC.

As DNA, the CDR3 is TGTGCCTGGAGTAAAAGGGACCGAAACAATCAGCCCCAGCATTTT. Residues: CAWSKRDRNNQPQHF. This chain joins TRBV30 and TRBJ1-5; D perhaps matches TRBD1 (5 bases). CDR3 length equals 15 residues. The V end lost 2 bases, the J end lost 3 bases, and 14 bases lay between the germline ends. Germline assignment: CDR1 GTSNPN and CDR2 SVGIG (reference sequence).

The chain has TRBV25-1 and TRBJ2-7; no firm D call. This CDR3 has 18 amino acids. Per germline, CDR1 MGHDK and CDR2 SYGVNS. The germline V and J ends were trimmed by 4 bases and 0 bases, with 22 bases remaining between them. CDR3 nucleotides: TGTGCCAGCAGTGCACCAATTCGTGGAGCTCCAAGCTCCTACGAGCAGTACTTC. Protein: CASSAPIRGAPSSYEQYF.

The chain couples TRBV20-1 to TRBJ2-5; TRBD2 might be the D (6 bases). Germline CDR1 and CDR2: DFQATT and SNEGSKA (reference sequence). CDR3 length equals 12 residues. Trimming cost V 3 bases and J 8 bases, with 13 bases left between them. DNA for the CDR3: TGCAGTGCTAGGGGGGGATCGCCAACCCAGTACTTC. Translation: CSARGGSPTQYF.

The rearrangement joins TRBV12-3 or TRBV12-4 to TRBJ2-5; perhaps TRBD1 as D (6 bases). CDR3 size: 16 residues. Trimming left V 1 base short and J 4 bases short, with 16 bases between. CDR3 nucleotide sequence: TGTGCCAGCAGTTTAGTAAGGGGGACCTGGGGAGAGACCCAGTACTTC. It is translated as CASSLVRGTWGETQYF.

The V call is TRBV20-1, the J call TRBJ1-6; the D is unclear. This CDR3 is 14 amino acids long. Per the germline V gene, CDR1 is DFQATT and CDR2 is SNEGSKA (reference sequence). Deletions cut 0 bases from V and 13 bases from J, with 16 bases between. The CDR3, as DNA: TGCAGTGCTAGAGAAGAAGCGGAGTGGTCGCCCCTCCACTTT. The encoded protein is CSAREEAEWSPLHF.